This TCR beta chain is from a study of T cell responses to AZD1222 COVID-19 vaccine. Trimming cost V 6 bases and J 7 bases, with 17 bases left between them. The CDR3 sequence is 15 residues long. Germline V gives CDR1 SGDLS, CDR2 YYNGEE. Only one count was recorded for this clone. Libraries were prepared by immunoSEQ multiplex PCR; TCRdb keeps only in-frame clonotypes and omits some of them. Of over 150,000 clones listed, 75% to 95% are singletons. This clonotype was obtained from an adult in good health. The rearrangement links TRBV9 to TRBJ1-6; D ambiguous. The material sequenced was peripheral blood, taken on day 0 of AZD1222 vaccination. In DNA form, the CDR3 reads TGTGCCAGCAACCCGGGGAACAGAGACAATTCACCCCTCCACTTT. It encodes CASNPGNRDNSPLHF. Together with reference TRBV9 and TRBJ1-6, the CDR3 gives the full variable domain: DSGVTQTPKHLITATGQRVTLRCSPRSGDLSVYWYQQSLDQGLQFLIQYYNGEERAKGNILERFSAQQFPDLHSELNLSSLELGDSALYFCASNPGNRDNSPLHFGNGTRLTVT.